This T cell receptor (beta chain) appears in the sequencing data of a study of blood T cell repertoires in COVID-19. Study as a whole: Samples of COVID-19 (acute and convalescent) were obtained from the United States, Italy and Spain. PBMCs, B-cell-depleted T cells, or T cells provided the cDNA or gDNA that made up the material.

Losses at the gene ends were 8 bases for V and 0 bases for J; bases not matched to a gene: 8. CDR1 is SNHLY, CDR2 FYNNEI, per germline. This CDR3 contains 15 residues. In the authors' methods: Scientists estimated how many nucleated cells there were by amplifying reference gene primers. TCRdb's table, derived via immunoSEQ multiplex PCR, lists solely in-frame clones and lacks some. From that table come the V and J calls and clone size; the DNA was used to work out D and trimming. This table holds a few hundred thousand clones, 81% found once. The V and J genes are TRBV2 and TRBJ1-1; 8 bases fit TRBD1. The source material was peripheral blood. The origin of this receptor is a human donor with acute or convalescent COVID-19. The donor label of this sample is uncertain. CDR3 loop: CASSRMGQVNTEAFF. Written as DNA, the CDR3 is TGTGCCAGCTCTAGGATGGGACAGGTGAACACTGAAGCTTTCTTT.